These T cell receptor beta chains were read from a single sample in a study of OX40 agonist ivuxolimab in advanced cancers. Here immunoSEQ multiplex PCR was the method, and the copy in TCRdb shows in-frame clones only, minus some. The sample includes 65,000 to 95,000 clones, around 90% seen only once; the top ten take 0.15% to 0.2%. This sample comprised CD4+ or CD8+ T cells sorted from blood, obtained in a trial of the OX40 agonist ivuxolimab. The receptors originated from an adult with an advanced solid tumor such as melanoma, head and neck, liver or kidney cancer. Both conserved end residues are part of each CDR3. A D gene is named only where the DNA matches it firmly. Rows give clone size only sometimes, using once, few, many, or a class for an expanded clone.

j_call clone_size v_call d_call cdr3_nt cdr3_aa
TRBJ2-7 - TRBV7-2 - TGTGCCAGCAGCCCCCGAGGGCCGGGGGAGCAGTACTTC CASSPRGPGEQYF
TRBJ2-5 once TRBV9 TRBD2 TGTGCCAGCAGCAAAAGACTAGCGGGTGGGGAGACCCAGTACTTC CASSKRLAGGETQYF
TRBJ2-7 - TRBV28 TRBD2 TGTGCCAGCAGTTTTAACCTAGCGGGATTAAGCTACGAGCAGTACTTC CASSFNLAGLSYEQYF
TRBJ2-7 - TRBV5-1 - TGCGCCAGCAGCTCGACAGGTGACTACGAGCAGTACTTC CASSSTGDYEQYF
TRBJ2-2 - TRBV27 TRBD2 TGTGCCAGCAGTTTCGCGTTAGCGGGAGACATCGGGGAGCTGTTTTTT CASSFALAGDIGELFF
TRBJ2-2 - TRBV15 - TGTGCCACCAGCAGAGGGTTTAGACAGGCGAACACCGGGGAGCTGTTTTTT CATSRGFRQANTGELFF
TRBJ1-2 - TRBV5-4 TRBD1 TGTGCCAGCAGCCCCGACAGGGGAAGCTATGGCTACACCTTC CASSPDRGSYGYTF
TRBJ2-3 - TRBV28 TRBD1 TGTGCCAGCAGTTTAGGGGGACAGGGTATAGCAGATACGCAGTATTTT CASSLGGQGIADTQYF
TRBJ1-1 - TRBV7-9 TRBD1 TGTGCCAGCAGCTTAGGACAGGGGGTCGGTGAAGCTTTCTTT CASSLGQGVGEAFF
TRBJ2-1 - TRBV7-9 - TGTGCCAGCAGCTTAATCCAGGCGGAGCTGTTCTTC CASSLIQAELFF
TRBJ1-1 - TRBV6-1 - TGTGCCAGCAGGTTAGACATTGTGGCTTTCTTT CASRLDIVAFF
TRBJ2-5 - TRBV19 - TGTGCCAGTAGTATCTCGAGGGAGACCCAGTACTTC CASSISRETQYF
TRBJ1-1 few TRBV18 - TGTGCCAGCTCACCTGACGAGTACACTGAAGCTTTCTTT CASSPDEYTEAFF
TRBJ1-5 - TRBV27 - TGTGCCAGCAGCGCGATCACGGGAGTTGTGGGGAATCAGCCCCAGCATTTT CASSAITGVVGNQPQHF
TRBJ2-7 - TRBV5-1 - TGCGCCAGCAGCCCGTTAGCGGAATCCTACGAGCAGTACTTC CASSPLAESYEQYF
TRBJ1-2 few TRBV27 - TGTGCCAGCAGTCGCACAGGGCTACGCGGCTACACCTTC CASSRTGLRGYTF
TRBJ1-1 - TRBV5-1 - TGCGCCAGCAGCTTGACGGGACACCTGAACACTGAAGCTTTCTTT CASSLTGHLNTEAFF
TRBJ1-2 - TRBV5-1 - TGCGCCAGCAGCCGAGGGGACACGGTGGGGTATGGCTACACCTTC CASSRGDTVGYGYTF
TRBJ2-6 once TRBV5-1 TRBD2 TGCGCCAGCAGCGGGAGGGCAGGGCCTGGGGCCAACGTCCTGACTTTC CASSGRAGPGANVLTF
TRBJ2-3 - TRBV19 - TGTGCCAGTAGTATTGACGAGGGACTTCCGAGCACAGATACGCAGTATTTT CASSIDEGLPSTDTQYF
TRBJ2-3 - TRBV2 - TGTGCCGGCGGGACTAGCACAGATACGCAGTATTTT CAGGTSTDTQYF
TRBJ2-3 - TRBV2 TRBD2 TGTGCCAGCAGGTTAGCGGGGGGGCCGTCAGATACGCAGTATTTT CASRLAGGPSDTQYF
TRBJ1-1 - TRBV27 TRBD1 TGTGCCAGCAGTCAAGGGACAGGGCGGGTTGGCACTGAAGCTTTCTTT CASSQGTGRVGTEAFF
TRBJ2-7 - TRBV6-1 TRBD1 TGTGCCAGCAGCGAACAGGGGAACGAGCAGTACTTC CASSEQGNEQYF
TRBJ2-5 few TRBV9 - TGTGCCAGCAGCGTCAGGGGCGAGACCCAGTACTTC CASSVRGETQYF
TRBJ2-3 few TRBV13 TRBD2 TGTGCCAGCAGCTCCCGGACTAGCGGGGGGACAACAGATACGCAGTATTTT CASSSRTSGGTTDTQYF
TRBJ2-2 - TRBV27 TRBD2 TGTGCCAGCAGTTTATGGGGGGGAACCGGGGAGCTGTTTTTT CASSLWGGTGELFF
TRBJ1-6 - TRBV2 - TGTGCCAGCCTGACAAGCTATAATTCACCCCTCCACTTT CASLTSYNSPLHF
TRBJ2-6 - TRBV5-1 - TGCGCCAGCAGCCAACGGTCCTCTGGGGCCAACGTCCTGACTTTC CASSQRSSGANVLTF
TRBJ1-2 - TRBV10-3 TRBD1 TGTGCCATCAGGCCGGGACAGAACTATGGCTACACCTTC CAIRPGQNYGYTF
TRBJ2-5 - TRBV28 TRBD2 TGTGCCAGCAGTTTACCGGCCGTGTTAGCGGGAGATCTTCGCGACGAGACCCAGTACTTC CASSLPAVLAGDLRDETQYF
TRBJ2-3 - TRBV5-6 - TGTGCCAGCAGCTTGGGACGCCACAACACAGATACGCAGTATTTT CASSLGRHNTDTQYF
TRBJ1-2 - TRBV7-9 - TGTGCCAGCAGACCGTGGGGATCGGGGGGTTATGGCTACACCTTC CASRPWGSGGYGYTF
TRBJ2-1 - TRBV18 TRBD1 TGTGCCAGCTCAAGGACAGGGGGATCTGGGTACAATGAGCAGTTCTTC CASSRTGGSGYNEQFF
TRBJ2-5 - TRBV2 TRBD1 TGTGCCAGACAGGGGCAAGAGACCCAGTACTTC CARQGQETQYF
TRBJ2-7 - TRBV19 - TGTGCCAGTAGGGACACCACCTACGAGCAGTACTTC CASRDTTYEQYF
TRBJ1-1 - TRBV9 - TGTGCCAGCAGCGTAGCTGTAGGGGGGGGAGCTTTCTTT CASSVAVGGGAFF
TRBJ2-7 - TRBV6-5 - TGTGCCAGCAGTTACTCGATCTGGAGTGCTACCTACGAGCAGTACTTC CASSYSIWSATYEQYF
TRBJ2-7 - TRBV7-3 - TGTGCCAGCAGCTTAATGGAAGGGTACGAGCAGTACTTC CASSLMEGYEQYF
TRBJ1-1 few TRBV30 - TGTGCCTGGAGCCCATACACTGAAGCTTTCTTT CAWSPYTEAFF
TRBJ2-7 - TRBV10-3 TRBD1 TGTGCCACCGATGACAGGGGGACATCCTACGAGCAGTACTTC CATDDRGTSYEQYF
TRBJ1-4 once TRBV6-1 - TGTGCCAGCAGTAACGGCCTCCGAGAAAAACTGTTTTTT CASSNGLREKLFF
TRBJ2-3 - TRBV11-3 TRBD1 TGTGCCAGCAGCTGGACAGGACCCGATACGCAGTATTTT CASSWTGPDTQYF
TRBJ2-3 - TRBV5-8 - TGTGCCAGCAGCTTGCGTTTTAATCCTAGCACAGATACGCAGTATTTT CASSLRFNPSTDTQYF
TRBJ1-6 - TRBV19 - TGTGCCAGTAGTATTCTTCGGACTCATAATTCACCCCTCCACTTT CASSILRTHNSPLHF
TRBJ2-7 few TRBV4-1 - TGCGCCAGCAGCCAGCCACAGGGCTACGAGCAGTACTTC CASSQPQGYEQYF
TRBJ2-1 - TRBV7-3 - TGTGCCAGCAGCCGAAGTGTAGGGGGCAATGAGCAGTTCTTC CASSRSVGGNEQFF
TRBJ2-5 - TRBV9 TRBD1 TGTGCCAGCAGCTTAAGACAGGGCGAGGAGACCCAGTACTTC CASSLRQGEETQYF
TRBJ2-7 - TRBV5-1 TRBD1 TGCGCCAGCAGCCCGGCGGGGACAGGGGGCCTCTACGAGCAGTACTTC CASSPAGTGGLYEQYF
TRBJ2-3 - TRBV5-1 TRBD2 TGCGCCAGCCCTCCGGAGCGGGAGTTTAGCACAGATACGCAGTATTTT CASPPEREFSTDTQYF
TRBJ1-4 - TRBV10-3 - TGTGCCACCGGAGGCGCGACTAATGAAAAACTGTTTTTT CATGGATNEKLFF
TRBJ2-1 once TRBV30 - TGTTCATCCGGGGGCTACAATGAGCAGTTCTTC CSSGGYNEQFF
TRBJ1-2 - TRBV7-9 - TGTGCCAGCAGTGAGGCAGGTTATGGCTACACCTTC CASSEAGYGYTF
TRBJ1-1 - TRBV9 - TGTGCCAGCAGTCAGAGGGAGGGGATGAACACTGAAGCTTTCTTT CASSQREGMNTEAFF
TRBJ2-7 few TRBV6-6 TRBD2 TGTGCCTCAGCGGGAGCCTACGAGCAGTACTTC CASAGAYEQYF
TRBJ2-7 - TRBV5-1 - TGCGCCAGCAGCTTGGTGTCCTCCGGTGAGCAGTACTTC CASSLVSSGEQYF
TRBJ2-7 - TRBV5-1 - TGCGCCAGCAGCAGGGGGGATACCTCCTACGAGCAGTACTTC CASSRGDTSYEQYF
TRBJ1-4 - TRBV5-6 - TGTGCCAGCAGTAAGGTTGCAACTAATGAAAAACTGTTTTTT CASSKVATNEKLFF
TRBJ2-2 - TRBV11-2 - TGTGCCAGCAGCTTAGTGGCAGTCCTCGGGGAGCTGTTTTTT CASSLVAVLGELFF
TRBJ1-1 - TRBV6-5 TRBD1 TGTGCCAGCCGCGGGACAGCTCACACTGAAGCTTTCTTT CASRGTAHTEAFF